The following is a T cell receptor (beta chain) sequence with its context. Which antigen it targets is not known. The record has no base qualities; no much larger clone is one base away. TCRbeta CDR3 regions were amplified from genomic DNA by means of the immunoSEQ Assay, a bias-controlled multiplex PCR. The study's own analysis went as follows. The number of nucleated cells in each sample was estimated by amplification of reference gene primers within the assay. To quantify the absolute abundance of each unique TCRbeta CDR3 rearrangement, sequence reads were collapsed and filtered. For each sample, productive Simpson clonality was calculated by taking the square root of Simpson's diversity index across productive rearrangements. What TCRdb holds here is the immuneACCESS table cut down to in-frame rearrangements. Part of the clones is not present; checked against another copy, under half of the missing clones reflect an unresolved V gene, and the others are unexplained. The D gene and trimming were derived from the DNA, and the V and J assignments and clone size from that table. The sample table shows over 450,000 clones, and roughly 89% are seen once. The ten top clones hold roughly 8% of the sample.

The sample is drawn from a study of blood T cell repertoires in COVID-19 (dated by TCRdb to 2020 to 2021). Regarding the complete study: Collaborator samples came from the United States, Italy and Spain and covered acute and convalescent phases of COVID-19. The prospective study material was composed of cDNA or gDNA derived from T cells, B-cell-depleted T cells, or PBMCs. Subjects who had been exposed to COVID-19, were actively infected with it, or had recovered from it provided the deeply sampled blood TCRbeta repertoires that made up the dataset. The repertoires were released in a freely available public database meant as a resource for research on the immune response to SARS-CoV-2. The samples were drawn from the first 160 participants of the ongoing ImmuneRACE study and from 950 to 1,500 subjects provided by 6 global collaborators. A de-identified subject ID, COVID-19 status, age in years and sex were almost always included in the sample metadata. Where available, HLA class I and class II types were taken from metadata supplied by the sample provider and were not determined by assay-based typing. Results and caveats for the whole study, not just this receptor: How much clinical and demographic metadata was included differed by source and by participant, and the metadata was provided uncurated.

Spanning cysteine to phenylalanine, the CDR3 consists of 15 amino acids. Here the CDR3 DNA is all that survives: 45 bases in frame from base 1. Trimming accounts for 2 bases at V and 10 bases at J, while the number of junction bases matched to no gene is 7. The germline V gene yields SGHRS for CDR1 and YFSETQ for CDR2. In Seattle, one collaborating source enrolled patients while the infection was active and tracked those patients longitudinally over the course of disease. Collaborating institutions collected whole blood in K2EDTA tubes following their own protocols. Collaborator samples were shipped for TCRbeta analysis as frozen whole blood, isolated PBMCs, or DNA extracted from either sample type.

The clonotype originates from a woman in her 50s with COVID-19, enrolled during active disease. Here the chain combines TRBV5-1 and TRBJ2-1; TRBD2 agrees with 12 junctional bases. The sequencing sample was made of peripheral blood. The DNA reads TGCGCCAGCAGCTTCCGGACTAGCGGGACTACCGAGCAGTTCTTC. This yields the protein CASSFRTSGTTEQFF.